One and the same sample provided the 4 T cell receptor beta chains below, sequenced in a study of blood T cell repertoires in COVID-19. Assay used: immunoSEQ multiplex PCR; TCRdb lists only in-frame clones, some missing. The repertoire holds 250,000 to 300,000 clones, with 75% to 90% as singletons. The source material was peripheral blood. These receptors were taken from a woman between 40 and 55 years old with acute or convalescent COVID-19.

This clone was detected a few times. Here the CDR3 DNA reads TGTGCCAGCAGAACTCCGGGACAGGGGTCGGCCTATGGCTACACCTTC. Protein product: CASRTPGQGSAYGYTF. This chain joins TRBV11-2 and TRBJ1-2, with 10 positions matching TRBD1. The germline V gene encodes CDR1 SGHAT and CDR2 FQNNGV. The CDR3 consists of 16 residues. J was trimmed by 4 bases and V by 6 bases; bases with no gene match: 11.

The gene calls are TRBV5-6 and TRBJ1-1, with no clear D. The germline V gene encodes CDR1 SGHDT and CDR2 YYEEEE. Trimming pared 4 bases from V and 2 bases from J, leaving 12 bases between. The length of the CDR3 is 14 residues. The CDR3 DNA sequence: TGTGCCAGCAGCCCGGGAACAGAAAACACTGAAGCTTTCTTT. The encoded protein is CASSPGTENTEAFF. The whole variable domain, filled in from reference TRBV5-6 and TRBJ1-1, reads DAGVTQSPTHLIKTRGQQVTLRCSPKSGHDTVSWYQQALGQGPQFIFQYYEEEERQRGNFPDRFSGHQFPNYSSELNVNALLLGDSALYLCASSPGTENTEAFFGQGTRLTVV.

The chain employs TRBV18 and TRBJ1-6; possibly TRBD1 for D (5 bases). There are 15 residues in the CDR3. Trimming pared 1 base from V and 9 bases from J, leaving 13 bases between. Germline V gene lookup returns CDR1 KGHSH and CDR2 LQKENI. The DNA of the CDR3 is TGTGCCAGCTCACCACAATCACAGGTCTCTTCACCCCTCCACTTT. It is translated as CASSPQSQVSSPLHF.

The chain is built from TRBV10-3 and TRBJ1-2, with 7 bases fitting TRBD1. The CDR3 loop spans 12 amino acids. CDR1 and CDR2 (germline): ENHRY, SYGVKD. J lost 4 bases, V lost 6 bases, and 2 bases had no gene match. CDR3 nucleotides: TGTGCCATCAGCGGGACAGCCTATGGCTACACCTTC. Its protein is CAISGTAYGYTF.